The T cell receptor (beta chain) described here comes from a study of identifying expanded T cells in peripheral blood (dated by TCRdb to about 2019). Regarding the research as a whole: Four technical replicates, made by sequencing separate aliquots from the same pool of genomic DNA, were compared pairwise.

No immune events, such as infections, were documented for the healthy donors during the collection period. Blood repertoires from healthy donors were used as a training cohort for calibrating time-dependent variance in a beta-binomial model of differential abundance of T-cell clones. The training cohort included 10 or so healthy donors, of whom 3 were female and 7 were male. The donors were between about 25 and 65 years old, with an average age of roughly 40 years. Whole blood from each healthy donor was obtained from a commercial supplier and was collected at three time points two to three weeks apart. For immunosequencing, genomic DNA was extracted from whole blood that had not been sorted. From cysteine to phenylalanine, the CDR3 is 17 amino acids long. Here the CDR3 DNA is all that survives: 51 bases in frame from base 1. Trimming leaves V shorter by 1 base and J shorter by 0 bases, with the junction holding 7 bases beyond the gene matches. Looking up the germline V gene yields CDR1 KGHSH and CDR2 LQKENI.

The immunoSEQ Assay, which relies on bias-controlled multiplex PCR amplification of genomic DNA, was used to profile TCRbeta CDR3 regions. In the authors' own workflow: The absolute abundance of each unique TCRbeta CDR3 region was quantified after sequences were collapsed and filtered. Differential abundance was tested with two models: a binomial (Fisher-equivalent) model and a beta-binomial model that adds time-dependent variance fitted from healthy donors. Clones with fewer than 5 combined templates were removed, and differential abundance was called for clones with a Benjamini-Hochberg FDR below 0.01. In the beta-binomial model, variance was expressed as a function of the total template count across the two samples, in the form v = (b*log(k)+a)^2. Not all clones reach the TCRdb copy of this immuneACCESS table, which keeps in-frame sequences only. Checked studies attribute under half of the gap to unresolved V genes and leave the rest unexplained. The V and J calls and the clone size are those of that table, but D and trimming were determined from the DNA. Within this sample are 75,000 to 95,000 clones, with 85% to 90% of them counted one time only. The ten largest clones add up to roughly 7.7% of the sample.

Points on this clone: Its antigen specificity is not known. No much larger clone exists at a distance of one base, and base qualities are not known.

Overall results and qualifications from the work: Across all healthy-donor time intervals, the beta-binomial model significantly cut both the number of clones called differentially abundant and the false-positive rate. For all healthy donors, the variance in clone template counts between two-week samples rose significantly as total template count increased. Between technical replicates the binomial model flagged about 1.2 differentially abundant clones, whereas over around 2 weeks the binomial model flagged about 15 and over roughly four weeks approximately 18. The authors expected biological variance in healthy repertoires might increase further over much longer intervals such as months to years.

In this chain, TRBV18 is recombined with TRBJ1-2; 8 nucleotides in the junction match TRBD1. The source material was blood. The sequence was collected from a person between 18 and 75 years old in good health. The CDR3 reads as follows: CASSPLGTGQTNYGYTF. Here is the DNA: TGTGCCAGCTCACCACTAGGGACAGGCCAGACTAACTATGGCTACACCTTC.